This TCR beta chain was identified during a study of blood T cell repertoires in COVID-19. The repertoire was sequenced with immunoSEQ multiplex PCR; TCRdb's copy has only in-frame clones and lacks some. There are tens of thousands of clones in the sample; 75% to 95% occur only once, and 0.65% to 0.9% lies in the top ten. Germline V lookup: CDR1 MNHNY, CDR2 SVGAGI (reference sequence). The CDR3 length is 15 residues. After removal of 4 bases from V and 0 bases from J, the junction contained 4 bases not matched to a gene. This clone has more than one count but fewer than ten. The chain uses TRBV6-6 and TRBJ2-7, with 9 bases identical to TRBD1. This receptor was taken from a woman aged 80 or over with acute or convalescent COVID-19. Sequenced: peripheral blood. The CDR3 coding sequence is TGTGCCAGCAGTTCCCGGGACAGGGTCTCCTACGAGCAGTACTTC. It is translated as CASSSRDRVSYEQYF.